This TCR beta chain was found in a study of blood T cell repertoires in COVID-19. The germline gives CDR1 GTSNPN, CDR2 SVGIG (reference sequence). V gave up 0 bases and J gave up 0 bases, with 6 bases separating them. This CDR3 region has 14 residues. As originally analysed: Nucleated cell counts were estimated from reference gene primer amplification. The repertoire was sequenced with immunoSEQ multiplex PCR; TCRdb's copy has only in-frame clones and lacks some. The DNA gave D and trimming, while V, J and clone size come from that table. This repertoire shows approximately 60,000 clones, less than 85% found once; its top ten account for roughly 18%.

The V call is TRBV30, the J call TRBJ2-1; weak D call: TRBD1 (6 bases). This sequence originates from a man aged 55 to 70 with acute or convalescent COVID-19. The sequenced material came from peripheral blood. This chain's CDR3 is CAWSVQGSYNEQFF. CDR3 coding DNA: TGTGCCTGGAGTGTACAGGGCTCCTACAATGAGCAGTTCTTC. The whole variable domain, filled in from reference TRBV30 and TRBJ2-1, reads SQTIHQWPATLVQPVGSPLSLECTVEGTSNPNLYWYRQAAGRGLQLLFYSVGIGQISSEVPQNLSASRPQDRQFILSSKKLLLSDSGFYLCAWSVQGSYNEQFFGPGTRLTVL.